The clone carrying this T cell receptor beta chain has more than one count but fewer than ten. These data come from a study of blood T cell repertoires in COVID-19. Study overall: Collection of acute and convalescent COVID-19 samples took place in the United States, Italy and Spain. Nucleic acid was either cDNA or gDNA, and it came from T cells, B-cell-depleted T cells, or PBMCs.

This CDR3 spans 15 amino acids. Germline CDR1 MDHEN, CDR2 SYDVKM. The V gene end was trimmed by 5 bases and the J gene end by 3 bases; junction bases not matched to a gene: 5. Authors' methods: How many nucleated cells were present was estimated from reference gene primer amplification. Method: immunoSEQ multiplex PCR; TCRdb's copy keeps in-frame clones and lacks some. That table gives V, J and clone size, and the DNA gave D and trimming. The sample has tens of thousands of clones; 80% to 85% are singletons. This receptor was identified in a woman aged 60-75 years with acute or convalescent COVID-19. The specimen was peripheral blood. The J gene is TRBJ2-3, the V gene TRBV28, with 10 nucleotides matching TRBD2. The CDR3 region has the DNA TGTGCCAGCAGTCCTCATAGCGGGGGGACAGATACGCAGTATTTT. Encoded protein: CASSPHSGGTDTQYF.